This T cell receptor beta chain was observed in a study of cytomegalovirus exposure and HLA in healthy donors. Germline V gene data show CDR1 as SGHVS and CDR2 as FQNEAQ. Trimming took 3 bases from V and 1 from J, leaving 13 bases between them. The CDR3 totals 16 residues. With 60 Vbeta and 13 Jbeta primers, the PCR was carried out. Measured with immunoSEQ multiplex PCR; TCRdb has only the in-frame clones, and not every one. The sample consists of over 100,000 clones, just under 70% of them appearing once. This clone was seen a handful of times. This clonotype was sampled from a man younger than 40 in good health and CMV-seropositive. The material sequenced was PBMCs. The chain has TRBV7-8 and TRBJ1-5, with D perhaps TRBD1 (6 bases). CDR3 sequence reads: CASSLQGQPSNQPQHF. The CDR3 coding sequence is TGTGCCAGCAGCTTGCAGGGGCAGCCGAGCAATCAGCCCCAGCATTTT.